A selection of T cell receptor beta chains follows, all from one sample in a study of early T cells in non-severe SARS-CoV-2 infection. TCRdb redid the calling of the 5' RACE reads with MiXCR, one entry per CDR3 protein. The sample yields 60,000 to 75,000 distinct CDR3 sequences, 9% to 10% seen once. The sample here was whole blood, taken at baseline. Receptors originate from an adult who was a healthcare worker with PCR-confirmed SARS-CoV-2 infection or an uninfected control (not recorded which). Both conserved end residues are trimmed from each CDR3. Fields, in order: V gene, CDR3 protein.

v_gene: TRBV20-1
CDR3aa: SARPGLAFGTGELF

v_gene: TRBV12-3/TRBV12-4
CDR3aa: ASSLGAGVLNYGYT

v_gene: TRBV6-2/TRBV6-3
CDR3aa: ASSPALRQGPGEQY

v_gene: TRBV10-3
CDR3aa: AISAQSSEQF

v_gene: TRBV5-1
CDR3aa: ASSPGLVGTDTQY

v_gene: TRBV19
CDR3aa: ASISGNGYNEQF

v_gene: TRBV11-2
CDR3aa: ASRYSGSLAEQY

v_gene: TRBV29-1
CDR3aa: SVLPGSAGTQY

v_gene: TRBV10-3
CDR3aa: AISESRPGGNQPQH

v_gene: TRBV12-3/TRBV12-4
CDR3aa: ASSPPGTGALNTEAF

v_gene: TRBV20-1
CDR3aa: SARLAGQGVGELF

v_gene: TRBV6-2/TRBV6-3
CDR3aa: ASSTRGGGNQPQH

v_gene: TRBV7-9
CDR3aa: ASSKETRQETQY

v_gene: TRBV2
CDR3aa: ASSKMWDTEAF

v_gene: TRBV5-1
CDR3aa: ASSLGQRTDTQY

v_gene: TRBV10-3
CDR3aa: AITKTSGGDEQY

v_gene: TRBV10-3
CDR3aa: AISEVGDQPQH

v_gene: TRBV27
CDR3aa: ASSPWTGKKGEAF

v_gene: TRBV3-1
CDR3aa: ASSQEPTGRYGEKLF

v_gene: TRBV18
CDR3aa: ASSPTSQSHSNQPQH

v_gene: TRBV28
CDR3aa: ASSSGGPPNTEAF

v_gene: TRBV7-2
CDR3aa: ASTLPAAGNTIY

v_gene: TRBV15
CDR3aa: ATSRDYPKTSGSSSYNEQF

v_gene: TRBV6-1
CDR3aa: ASSEYETGRYEQY

v_gene: TRBV28
CDR3aa: ASSRSSGTYEQY

v_gene: TRBV7-2
CDR3aa: ASSSDSAQSYEQY

v_gene: TRBV7-9
CDR3aa: ASSPPGTGIGIQY

v_gene: TRBV28
CDR3aa: ASSHPSQETQY

v_gene: TRBV5-4
CDR3aa: ASGVPSSYEQY

v_gene: TRBV4-2
CDR3aa: ASSGGQGAVQETQY

v_gene: TRBV28
CDR3aa: ASSLGTRLAEQETQY

v_gene: TRBV29-1
CDR3aa: SVEVEQF

v_gene: TRBV20-1
CDR3aa: SARSQAGGYT

v_gene: TRBV7-8
CDR3aa: ASSLFLAGAFFDTQY

v_gene: TRBV7-2
CDR3aa: ASSLEGRTQPQH

v_gene: TRBV6-5
CDR3aa: ASSYSKSGQYNSPLH

v_gene: TRBV7-2
CDR3aa: ASSPNRAAYYEQY

v_gene: TRBV9
CDR3aa: ASSVDPLGIEEQF

v_gene: TRBV6-1
CDR3aa: ASSEAFRTGNTEAF

v_gene: TRBV12-3/TRBV12-4
CDR3aa: ASKWGGLDEAF

v_gene: TRBV24-1
CDR3aa: ATRNTIGLEGYT

v_gene: TRBV7-8
CDR3aa: ASSHDREKQF

v_gene: TRBV3-1
CDR3aa: ASSQSTANYGYT

v_gene: TRBV29-1
CDR3aa: SVDGDRENTEAF

v_gene: TRBV4-1
CDR3aa: ASSQDAASRGYEQY

v_gene: TRBV5-6
CDR3aa: ASSPRDGSDTQY

v_gene: TRBV21-1
CDR3aa: ASIVQRDSRLPSTDTQY

v_gene: TRBV27
CDR3aa: ASSPGTGYSGANVLT

v_gene: TRBV5-4
CDR3aa: ASSLIAGRETQY

v_gene: TRBV12-3/TRBV12-4
CDR3aa: ASSVLQGMDEQF

v_gene: TRBV10-3
CDR3aa: AAGQGARSPEAF

v_gene: TRBV5-4
CDR3aa: ASSLEGEIDSPLH

v_gene: TRBV4-2
CDR3aa: ASSQDEGEGYYEQY

v_gene: TRBV4-1
CDR3aa: ASSHPPSQGSDTQY

v_gene: TRBV4-1
CDR3aa: ASSHTGTANTGELF

v_gene: TRBV11-2
CDR3aa: ASSLASFKGLYPADEQF

v_gene: TRBV3-1
CDR3aa: ASSQAWGHDGTSGSLETQY

v_gene: TRBV7-2
CDR3aa: ASAASGNFEQY